Following are 20 T cell receptor beta chains from one sample sequenced in a study of chemoradiotherapy in HPV16-positive cancers. The method was immunoSEQ multiplex PCR; TCRdb's version includes in-frame clones alone and lacks a portion of them. The repertoire holds some 25,000 clones, with approximately 93% as singletons. Sampling was conducted from a patient who underwent chemoradiotherapy. The receptors here all came from a human donor with HPV-associated anogenital cancer.

This chain connects TRBV7-2 to TRBJ1-1; 8 nucleotides align to TRBD1. Germline CDR1 is SGHTA and CDR2 is FQGNSA. The V gene end was trimmed by 2 bases and the J gene end by 4 bases; junction bases not matched to a gene: 12. The CDR3 runs to 17 residues. CDR3 sequence reads: CASSLIVADREGTEAFF. The CDR3, as DNA: TGTGCCAGCAGCTTAATAGTTGCGGACAGGGAGGGCACTGAAGCTTTCTTT. The full variable domain, in which reference TRBV7-2 and TRBJ1-1 provide the parts outside the CDR3, is GAGVSQSPSNKVTEKGKDVELRCDPISGHTALYWYRQSLGQGLEFLIYFQGNSAPDKSGLPSDRFSAERTGGSVSTLTIQRTQQEDSAVYLCASSLIVADREGTEAFFGQGTRLTVV.

J is TRBJ2-3 and V is TRBV27, with 10 positions matching TRBD2. The germline CDR1 and CDR2 sequences are MNHEY and SMNVEV (reference sequence). The CDR3 consists of 16 residues. V trimming: 4 bases; J trimming: 2 bases; junction bases outside the gene matches: 6. The CDR3 DNA is TGTGCCAGCAGTTCTGGACTAGCGGCCTTCACAGATACGCAGTATTTT. This encodes CASSSGLAAFTDTQYF.

J is TRBJ2-1 and V is TRBV7-2; the match to TRBD2 covers 15 bases. The ends lost 5 bases at V and 10 bases at J; junction bases unmatched: 6. The germline V gene encodes CDR1 SGHTA and CDR2 FQGNSA. The CDR3 runs 15 residues. CDR3: CASSRRGTSGGEQFF. The CDR3 DNA follows: TGTGCCAGCAGCCGAAGAGGGACTAGCGGGGGGGAGCAGTTCTTC.

The chain employs TRBV7-9 and TRBJ2-2; TRBD1 might be the D (6 bases). V shed 8 bases and J shed 5 bases, with 18 bases lying between them. The CDR3 runs 15 residues. Per the germline V gene, CDR1 is SEHNR and CDR2 is FQNEAQ (reference sequence). The CDR3, as DNA: TGTGCCAGCCCGAGACAGGCCGCAGGAACCGGGGAGCTGTTTTTT. As protein: CASPRQAAGTGELFF.

This chain uses TRBV15 with TRBJ2-7, with TRBD1 matching over 8 bases. From germline, CDR1 is LNHNV and CDR2 YYDKDF (reference sequence). This CDR3 is built from 14 residues. Trimming took 3 bases from V and 3 from J; bases not matched to a gene: 4. CDR3 bases: TGTGCCACCAGCAGGACAGGACAGGGCTACGAGCAGTACTTC. Amino acids: CATSRTGQGYEQYF.

The chain carries TRBV28 and TRBJ1-2; unclear D gene. V lost 10 bases to trimming and J lost 8 bases, with 14 bases between them. Looked up from germline, CDR1 is MDHEN and CDR2 is SYDVKM. The CDR3 covers 11 residues. The CDR3 spells CATSSTEGYTF. DNA of the CDR3: TGTGCCACCTCATCCACTGAGGGCTACACCTTC.

The rearrangement uses TRBV28 and TRBJ1-3, with D tentatively TRBD1 (6 bases). V was trimmed by 7 bases and J by 1 base, leaving 17 bases between them. The CDR3 spans 16 residues. The germline gives CDR1 MDHEN, CDR2 SYDVKM. CDR3: CASTLGGGWSGNTIYF. DNA of the CDR3: TGTGCCAGCACCCTGGGGGGCGGATGGTCTGGAAACACCATATATTTT. Complete variable domain (other parts from reference TRBV28 and TRBJ1-3): DVKVTQSSRYLVKRTGEKVFLECVQDMDHENMFWYRQDPGLGLRLIYFSYDVKMKEKGDIPEGYSVSREKKERFSLILESASTNQTSMYLCASTLGGGWSGNTIYFGEGSWLTVV.

The rearrangement uses TRBV9 and TRBJ2-1, with D perhaps TRBD2 (6 bases). This CDR3 region has 16 residues. CDR1 and CDR2 (germline): SGDLS, YYNGEE. Trimming removed 0 bases at V and 6 bases at J, with 16 bases between. CDR3 amino acids: CASSVAAPGTSNEQFF. CDR3 nucleotides: TGTGCCAGCAGCGTAGCGGCCCCCGGGACTTCCAATGAGCAGTTCTTC. The entire variable domain, with the rest obtained from reference TRBV9 and TRBJ2-1, is as follows: DSGVTQTPKHLITATGQRVTLRCSPRSGDLSVYWYQQSLDQGLQFLIQYYNGEERAKGNILERFSAQQFPDLHSELNLSSLELGDSALYFCASSVAAPGTSNEQFFGPGTRLTVL.

This rearrangement joins TRBV5-1 to TRBJ1-4, with TRBD1 matching 7 bases. The germline V gene encodes CDR1 SGHRS and CDR2 YFSETQ. The V segment lost 4 bases and the J segment 7 bases; nucleotides outside the gene matches: 10. The CDR3 consists of 15 residues. The CDR3 loop reads CASSARQGVGEKLFF. In nucleotides, the CDR3 is TGCGCCAGCAGCGCCCGACAGGGTGTCGGTGAAAAACTGTTTTTT.

The chain links TRBV2 to TRBJ1-2; 7 bases align to TRBD1. Germline CDR1 and CDR2: SNHLY and FYNNEI. The length of the CDR3 is 14 residues. V gave up 6 bases and J gave up 2 bases; unmatched junction bases: 6. The CDR3 sequence is CASRSRGENYGYTF. DNA of the CDR3: TGTGCCAGCAGGTCCAGGGGGGAAAACTATGGCTACACCTTC.

The V gene is TRBV5-1, the J gene TRBJ2-2, with 7 bases lining up with TRBD1. The trim removed 1 base at V and 6 bases at J, leaving 12 bases unmatched. This CDR3 comprises 17 residues. CDR1 is SGHRS, CDR2 YFSETQ, per germline. This chain's CDR3 is CASSLLGDSPLAGELFF. For the CDR3, the DNA is TGCGCCAGCAGCTTGTTAGGGGACAGTCCCCTCGCCGGGGAGCTGTTTTTT.

This chain joins TRBV25-1 and TRBJ2-7; 7 bases line up with TRBD2. The V gene end was trimmed by 6 bases and the J gene end by 9 bases; junction bases not matched to a gene: 5. Germline CDR1 is MGHDK and CDR2 is SYGVNS. The CDR3 contains 11 residues. The CDR3 DNA reads as TGTGCCAGCAGAGTAGGCGGGGGGCAGTACTTC. It specifies CASRVGGGQYF.

This sequence joins TRBV28 and TRBJ1-5; D unresolved. The CDR3 loop spans 10 amino acids. The V end was cut by 3 bases, the J end by 10 bases, with 4 bases between. Germline V gene data show CDR1 as MDHEN and CDR2 as SYDVKM. The CDR3 sequence is CASSFSPQHF. The CDR3 nucleotides read TGTGCCAGCAGTTTTTCTCCCCAGCATTTT.

V is TRBV10-1 and J is TRBJ2-1, with a tentative D call TRBD2 (5 bases). The CDR3 contains 16 residues. CDR1 is WNHNN and CDR2 is SYGVQD in the germline V gene (reference sequence). Trimming pared 0 bases from V and 4 bases from J, leaving 13 bases between. CDR3 loop: CASSESPAESYNEQFF. The CDR3 region has the DNA TGCGCCAGCAGTGAGTCGCCAGCGGAGTCTTACAATGAGCAGTTCTTC.

Only one count was recorded for this clone. The chain combines TRBV6-1 with TRBJ1-5; D gene uncertain. The CDR3 is 13 residues long. CDR1 and CDR2 from the germline V gene are MNHNS and SASEGT. Trimming stripped 3 bases from V and 3 bases from J, with 6 bases between. This chain's CDR3 is CASSDGSNQPQHF. As DNA, the CDR3 is TGTGCCAGCAGTGATGGGTCCAATCAGCCCCAGCATTTT.

The chain is built from TRBV6-1 and TRBJ1-5; the D gene is possibly TRBD1 (5 bases). The length of the CDR3 is 13 residues. V was cut by 6 bases and J by 3 bases, with 9 bases left in between. Germline CDR1 MNHNS, CDR2 SASEGT. The CDR3 protein is CASRRQTNQPQHF. DNA of the CDR3: TGTGCCAGCAGAAGACAGACCAATCAGCCCCAGCATTTT.

The J gene is TRBJ1-5, the V gene TRBV5-6; D is uncertain. Trimming pared 0 bases from V and 7 bases from J, leaving 8 bases between. This CDR3 comprises 13 residues. Germline V gene data show CDR1 as SGHDT and CDR2 as YYEEEE. The CDR3, as DNA: TGTGCCAGCAGCTTGGCTCCGGGACAGCCCCAGCATTTT. This codes for CASSLAPGQPQHF. Filled out from reference TRBV5-6 and TRBJ1-5, the complete variable domain reads DAGVTQSPTHLIKTRGQQVTLRCSPKSGHDTVSWYQQALGQGPQFIFQYYEEEERQRGNFPDRFSGHQFPNYSSELNVNALLLGDSALYLCASSLAPGQPQHFGDGTRLSIL.

V usage is TRBV19 and J usage is TRBJ2-7; D possibly corresponds to TRBD2 (6 bases). CDR3 length: 16 amino acids. Germline loops: CDR1 LNHDA, CDR2 SQIVND (reference sequence). Trimming left V 3 bases short and J 4 bases short, with 19 bases between. The CDR3, as DNA: TGTGCCAGTAGTATCCTAGAGAGTAGCGGCGTATACGAGCAGTACTTC. Its translation: CASSILESSGVYEQYF.

This chain uses TRBV5-4 with TRBJ1-1; possibly TRBD1 for D (6 bases). CDR3 length: 14 residues. With 4 bases removed from V and 3 bases from J, the gap between germline ends came to 13 bases. Germline CDR1 reads SGHNT; CDR2 reads YYREEE (reference sequence). For the CDR3, the DNA is TGTGCCAGCAGCCGGGGGGGGGCCCACACTGAAGCTTTCTTT. This encodes CASSRGGAHTEAFF. Complete variable domain (other parts from reference TRBV5-4 and TRBJ1-1): ETGVTQSPTHLIKTRGQQVTLRCSSQSGHNTVSWYQQALGQGPQFIFQYYREEENGRGNFPPRFSGLQFPNYSSELNVNALELDDSALYLCASSRGGAHTEAFFGQGTRLTVV.

V gene TRBV5-6 combines with J gene TRBJ2-3; D gene ambiguous. V dropped 3 bases and J dropped 9 bases, with 8 bases sitting between them. CDR1 SGHDT and CDR2 YYEEEE come from the germline V gene. The CDR3 has 11 residues. CDR3 nucleotides: TGTGCCAGCAGCTACGTCGGGACGCAGTATTTT. Residues: CASSYVGTQYF.